These 4 T cell receptor beta chains came from one sample sequenced in a study of T cells in Graves' hyperthyroidism and ophthalmopathy. Amplified TCR beta CDR3 regions came from RNA transcripts. When the TCR CDR3 underwent first-round RT-PCR, the HTBI primer set was used. TCRdb called the multiplex PCR reads again in MiXCR, with one record for every CDR3 protein. The sample includes hundreds of thousands of distinct CDR3 sequences, about 15% of them seen just once. The sequencing sample was made of blood. These receptor sequences come from a man aged 18 to 29 with Graves' ophthalmopathy.

The sample holds many counts of this clonotype. V gene TRBV20-1 combines with J gene TRBJ2-7, with 9 bases aligning to TRBD1. V shed 0 bases, J shed 1 base, and the junction held 4 bases outside the gene matches. Germline values: CDR1 DFQATT, CDR2 SNEGSKA (reference sequence). The CDR3 is made up of 15 amino acids. This CDR3 is CSARDGGTGSYEQYF. Written as DNA, the CDR3 is TGCAGTGCTAGAGATGGCGGGACAGGGTCCTACGAGCAGTACTTC.

Notes on this clonotype: Just one base apart from a much larger clone, this may be a read error. This chain links TRBV3-1 with TRBJ1-1; D may be TRBD1 (6 bases). CDR3 length equals 13 residues. The germline CDR1 and CDR2 sequences are LGHDT and YNNKEL (reference sequence). V was cut by 2 bases and J by 4 bases, with 8 bases left in between. Written as DNA, the CDR3 is TGTGCCAGCAGCCAAACAGGGAGCACTGAAGCTTTCTTT. Translating it yields CASSQTGSTEAFF.

This chain joins TRBV30 and TRBJ2-5; 11 bases fit TRBD2. The CDR3 is made up of 16 amino acids. V shed 0 bases, J shed 5 bases, and the junction held 8 bases outside the gene matches. Germline V lookup: CDR1 GTSNPN, CDR2 SVGIG (reference sequence). CDR3 amino acids: CAWSVLAGGGRETQYF. In DNA, the CDR3 is TGTGCCTGGAGTGTATTAGCGGGAGGGGGTCGGGAGACCCAGTACTTC.

This clonotype was counted ten times or more. V and J are TRBV7-6 and TRBJ1-1; D call uncertain. With 2 bases removed from V and 7 bases from J, the gap between germline ends came to 11 bases. The germline V gene has CDR1 SGHVS and CDR2 FNYEAQ. This CDR3 spans 13 amino acids. CDR3 nucleotide sequence: TGTGCCAGCAGCTTAAGCAGGAGGAGTGAAGCTTTCTTT. Translation: CASSLSRRSEAFF.